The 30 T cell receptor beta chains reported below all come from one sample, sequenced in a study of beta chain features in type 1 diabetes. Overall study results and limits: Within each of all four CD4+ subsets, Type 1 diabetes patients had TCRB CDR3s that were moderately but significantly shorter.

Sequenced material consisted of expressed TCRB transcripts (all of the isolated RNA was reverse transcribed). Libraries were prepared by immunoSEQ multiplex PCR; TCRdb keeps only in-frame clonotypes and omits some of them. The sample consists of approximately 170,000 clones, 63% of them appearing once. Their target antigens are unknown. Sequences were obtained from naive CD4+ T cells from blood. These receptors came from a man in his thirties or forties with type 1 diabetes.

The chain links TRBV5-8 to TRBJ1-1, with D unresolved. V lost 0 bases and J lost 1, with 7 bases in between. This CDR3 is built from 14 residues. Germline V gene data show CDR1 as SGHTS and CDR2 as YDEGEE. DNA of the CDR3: TGTGCCAGCAGCTTGGTCCCGGCGAACACTGAAGCTTTCTTT. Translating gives CASSLVPANTEAFF.

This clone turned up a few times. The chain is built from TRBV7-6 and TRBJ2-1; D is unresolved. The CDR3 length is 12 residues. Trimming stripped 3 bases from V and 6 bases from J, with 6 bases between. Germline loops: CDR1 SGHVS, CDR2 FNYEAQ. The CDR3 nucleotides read TGTGCCAGCAGCTTGAGTGGCAATGAGCAGTTCTTC. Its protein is CASSLSGNEQFF.

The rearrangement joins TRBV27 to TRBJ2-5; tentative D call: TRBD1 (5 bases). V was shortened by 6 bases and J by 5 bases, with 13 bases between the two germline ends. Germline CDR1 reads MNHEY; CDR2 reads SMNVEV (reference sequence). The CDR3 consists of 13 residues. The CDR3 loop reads CASRFQGGETQYF. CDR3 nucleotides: TGTGCCAGCAGATTCCAGGGTGGGGAGACCCAGTACTTC.

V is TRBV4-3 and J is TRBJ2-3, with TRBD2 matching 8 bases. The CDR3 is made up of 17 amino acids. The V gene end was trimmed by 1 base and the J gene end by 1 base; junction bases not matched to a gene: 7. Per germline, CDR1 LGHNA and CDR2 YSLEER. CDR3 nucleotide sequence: TGCGCCAGCAGCCAAGGTTCGGGGGGGCCCCGCACAGATACGCAGTATTTT. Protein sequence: CASSQGSGGPRTDTQYF.

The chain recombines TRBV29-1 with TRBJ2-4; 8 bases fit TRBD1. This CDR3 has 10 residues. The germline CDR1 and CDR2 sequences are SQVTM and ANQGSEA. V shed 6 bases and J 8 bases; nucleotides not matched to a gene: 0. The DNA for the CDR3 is TGCAGCGTGACAGGGGACATTCAGTACTTC. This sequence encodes CSVTGDIQYF.

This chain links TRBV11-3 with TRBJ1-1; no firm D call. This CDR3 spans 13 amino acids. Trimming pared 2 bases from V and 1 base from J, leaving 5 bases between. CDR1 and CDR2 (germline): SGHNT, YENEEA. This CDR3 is CASSLNRNTEAFF. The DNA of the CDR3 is TGTGCCAGCAGCTTAAACAGGAACACTGAAGCTTTCTTT.

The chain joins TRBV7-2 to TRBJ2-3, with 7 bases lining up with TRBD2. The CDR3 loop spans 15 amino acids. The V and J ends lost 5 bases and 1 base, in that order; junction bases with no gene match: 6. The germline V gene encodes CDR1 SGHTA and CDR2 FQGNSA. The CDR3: CASSLRAGRTDTQYF. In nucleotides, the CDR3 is TGTGCCAGCAGCCTGCGAGCGGGGCGCACAGATACGCAGTATTTT.

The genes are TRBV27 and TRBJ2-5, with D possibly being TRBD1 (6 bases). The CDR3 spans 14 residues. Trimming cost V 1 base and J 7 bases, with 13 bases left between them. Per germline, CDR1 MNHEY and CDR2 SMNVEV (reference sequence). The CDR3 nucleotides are TGTGCCAGCAGTTTATTCAGGGGCGAAGGGACCCAGTACTTC. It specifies CASSLFRGEGTQYF.

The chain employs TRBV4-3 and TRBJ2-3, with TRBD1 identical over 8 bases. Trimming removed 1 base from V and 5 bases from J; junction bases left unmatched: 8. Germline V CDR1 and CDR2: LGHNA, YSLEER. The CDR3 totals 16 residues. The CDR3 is CASSQGSVRGLDTQYF. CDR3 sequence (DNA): TGCGCCAGCAGCCAAGGAAGCGTCAGGGGGCTAGATACGCAGTATTTT.

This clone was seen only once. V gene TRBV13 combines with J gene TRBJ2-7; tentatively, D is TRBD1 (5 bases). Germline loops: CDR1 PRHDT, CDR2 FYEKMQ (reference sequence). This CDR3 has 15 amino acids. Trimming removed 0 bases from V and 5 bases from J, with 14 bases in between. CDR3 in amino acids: CASSLGQVLMDEQYF. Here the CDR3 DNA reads TGTGCCAGCAGCTTAGGACAGGTCCTTATGGACGAGCAGTACTTC. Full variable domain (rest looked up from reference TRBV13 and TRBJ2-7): AAGVIQSPRHLIKEKRETATLKCYPIPRHDTVYWYQQGPGQDPQFLISFYEKMQSDKGSIPDRFSAQQFSDYHSELNMSSLELGDSALYFCASSLGQVLMDEQYFGPGTRLTVT.

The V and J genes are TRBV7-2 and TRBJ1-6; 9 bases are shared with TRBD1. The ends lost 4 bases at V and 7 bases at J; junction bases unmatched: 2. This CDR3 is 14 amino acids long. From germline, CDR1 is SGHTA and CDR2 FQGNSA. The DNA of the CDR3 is TGTGCCAGCAGCTGGACAGGGGTAAATTCACCCCTCCACTTT. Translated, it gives CASSWTGVNSPLHF.

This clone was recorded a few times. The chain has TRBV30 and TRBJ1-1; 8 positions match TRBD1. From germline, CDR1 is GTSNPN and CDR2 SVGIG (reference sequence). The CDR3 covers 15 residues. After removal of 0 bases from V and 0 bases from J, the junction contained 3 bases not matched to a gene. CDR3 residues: CAWSVARGLNTEAFF. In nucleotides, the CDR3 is TGTGCCTGGAGTGTAGCCAGGGGGCTGAACACTGAAGCTTTCTTT.

The CDR3 bases are TGTGCCAGCACCATGGACGGGTCCTCCTCCTACGAGCAGTACTTC. Its translation: CASTMDGSSSYEQYF. The rearrangement links TRBV5-4 to TRBJ2-7; D is undetermined. The CDR3 runs to 15 residues. Germline CDR1 SGHNT, CDR2 YYREEE (reference sequence). Trimming left V 6 bases short and J 0 bases short, with 16 bases between.

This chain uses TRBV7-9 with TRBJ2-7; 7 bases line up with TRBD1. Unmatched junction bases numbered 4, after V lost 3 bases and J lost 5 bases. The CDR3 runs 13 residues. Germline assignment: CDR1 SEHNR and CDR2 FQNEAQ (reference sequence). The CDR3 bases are TGTGCCAGCAGCTTGACGACAGGGCACGAGCAGTACTTC. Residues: CASSLTTGHEQYF.

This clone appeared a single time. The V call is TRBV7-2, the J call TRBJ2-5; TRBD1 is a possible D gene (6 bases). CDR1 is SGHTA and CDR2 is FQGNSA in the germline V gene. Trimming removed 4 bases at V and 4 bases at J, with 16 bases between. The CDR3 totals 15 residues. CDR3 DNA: TGTGCCAGCAGCTACCGGACAGACTACGGAGAGACCCAGTACTTC. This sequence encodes CASSYRTDYGETQYF.

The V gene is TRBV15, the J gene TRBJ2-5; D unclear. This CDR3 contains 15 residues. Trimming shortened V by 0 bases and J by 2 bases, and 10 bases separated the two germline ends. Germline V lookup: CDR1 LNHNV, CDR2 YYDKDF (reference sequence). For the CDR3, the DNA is TGTGCCACCAGCAGAGATCTGCCGGAACAAGAGACCCAGTACTTC. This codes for CATSRDLPEQETQYF.

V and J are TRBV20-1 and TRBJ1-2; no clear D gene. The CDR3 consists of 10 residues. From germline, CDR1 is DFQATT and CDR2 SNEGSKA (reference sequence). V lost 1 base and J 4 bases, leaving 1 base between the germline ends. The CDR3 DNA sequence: TGCAGTGCTAGAGGCTATGGCTACACCTTC. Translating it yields CSARGYGYTF.

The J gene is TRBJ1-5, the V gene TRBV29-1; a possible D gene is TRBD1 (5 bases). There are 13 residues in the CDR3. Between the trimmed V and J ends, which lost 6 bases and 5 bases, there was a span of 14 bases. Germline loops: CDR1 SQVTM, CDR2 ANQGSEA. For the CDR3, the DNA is TGCAGCGTGACAGCCGGGGGTTATCAGCCCCAGCATTTT. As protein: CSVTAGGYQPQHF.

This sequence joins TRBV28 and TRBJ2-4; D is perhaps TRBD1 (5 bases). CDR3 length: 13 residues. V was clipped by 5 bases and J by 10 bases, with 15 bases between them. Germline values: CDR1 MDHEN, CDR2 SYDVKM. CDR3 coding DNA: TGTGCCAGCAGTCCCAGGGCAACCTCGATTCAGTACTTC. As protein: CASSPRATSIQYF.

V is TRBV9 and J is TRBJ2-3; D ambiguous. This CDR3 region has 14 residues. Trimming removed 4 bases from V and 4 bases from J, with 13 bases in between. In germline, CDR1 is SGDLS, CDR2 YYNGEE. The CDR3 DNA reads TGTGCCAGCAGCTCCGAGCTAGTTCCAGATACGCAGTATTTT. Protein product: CASSSELVPDTQYF.

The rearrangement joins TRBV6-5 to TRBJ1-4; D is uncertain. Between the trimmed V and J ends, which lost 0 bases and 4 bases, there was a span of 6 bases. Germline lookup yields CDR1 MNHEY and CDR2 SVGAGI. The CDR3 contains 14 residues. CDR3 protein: CASSYSGVNEKLFF. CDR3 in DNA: TGTGCCAGCAGTTACTCGGGAGTTAATGAAAAACTGTTTTTT.

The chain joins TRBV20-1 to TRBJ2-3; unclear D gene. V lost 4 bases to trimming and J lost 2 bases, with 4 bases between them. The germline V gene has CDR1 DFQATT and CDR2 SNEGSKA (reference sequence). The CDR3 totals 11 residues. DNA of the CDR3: TGCAGTGCTAACCCCACAGATACGCAGTATTTT. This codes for CSANPTDTQYF.

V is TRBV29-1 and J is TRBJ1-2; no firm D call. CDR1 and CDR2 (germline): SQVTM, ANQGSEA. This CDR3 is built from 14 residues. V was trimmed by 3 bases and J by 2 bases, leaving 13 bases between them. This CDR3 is CSVDKGQHNYGYTF. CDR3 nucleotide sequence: TGCAGCGTTGATAAGGGTCAGCACAACTATGGCTACACCTTC.

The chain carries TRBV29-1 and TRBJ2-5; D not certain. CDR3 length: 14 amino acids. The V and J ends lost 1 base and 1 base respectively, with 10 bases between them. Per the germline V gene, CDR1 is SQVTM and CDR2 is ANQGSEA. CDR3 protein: CSVEGAGLQETQYF. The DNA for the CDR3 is TGCAGCGTTGAAGGGGCAGGCCTCCAAGAGACCCAGTACTTC.

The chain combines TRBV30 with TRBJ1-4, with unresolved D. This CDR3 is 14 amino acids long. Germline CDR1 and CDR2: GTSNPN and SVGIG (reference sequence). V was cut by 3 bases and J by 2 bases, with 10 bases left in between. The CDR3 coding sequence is TGTGCCTGGAGGCGTAGTGGTACTAATGAAAAACTGTTTTTT. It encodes CAWRRSGTNEKLFF.

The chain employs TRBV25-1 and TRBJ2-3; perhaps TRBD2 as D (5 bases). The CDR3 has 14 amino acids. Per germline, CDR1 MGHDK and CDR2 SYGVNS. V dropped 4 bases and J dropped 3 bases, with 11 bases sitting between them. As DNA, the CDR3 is TGTGCCAGCAGTGCGAGGGTGGGGACAGATACGCAGTATTTT. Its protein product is CASSARVGTDTQYF.

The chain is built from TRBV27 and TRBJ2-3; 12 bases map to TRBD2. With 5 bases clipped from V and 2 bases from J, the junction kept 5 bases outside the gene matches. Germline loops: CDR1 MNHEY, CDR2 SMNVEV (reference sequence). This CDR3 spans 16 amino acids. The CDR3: CASSLAGGPVTDTQYF. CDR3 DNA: TGTGCCAGCAGTCTAGCGGGGGGGCCTGTCACAGATACGCAGTATTTT.

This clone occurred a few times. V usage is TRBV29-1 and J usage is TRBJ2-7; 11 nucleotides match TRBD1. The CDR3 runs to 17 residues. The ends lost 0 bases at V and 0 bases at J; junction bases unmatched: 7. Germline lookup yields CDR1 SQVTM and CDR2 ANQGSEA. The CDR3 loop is CSVEDLPGQGGSYEQYF. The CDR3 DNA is TGCAGCGTTGAAGATCTTCCGGGACAGGGGGGCTCCTACGAGCAGTACTTC.

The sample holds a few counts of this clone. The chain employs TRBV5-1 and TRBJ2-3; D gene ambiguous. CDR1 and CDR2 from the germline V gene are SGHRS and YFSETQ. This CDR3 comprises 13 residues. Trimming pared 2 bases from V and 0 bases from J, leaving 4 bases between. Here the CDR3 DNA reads TGCGCCAGCAGCTTCGGCAGCACAGATACGCAGTATTTT. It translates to CASSFGSTDTQYF. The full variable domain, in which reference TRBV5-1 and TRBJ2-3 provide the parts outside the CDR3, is KAGVTQTPRYLIKTRGQQVTLSCSPISGHRSVSWYQQTPGQGLQFLFEYFSETQRNKGNFPGRFSGRQFSNSRSEMNVSTLELGDSALYLCASSFGSTDTQYFGPGTRLTVL.

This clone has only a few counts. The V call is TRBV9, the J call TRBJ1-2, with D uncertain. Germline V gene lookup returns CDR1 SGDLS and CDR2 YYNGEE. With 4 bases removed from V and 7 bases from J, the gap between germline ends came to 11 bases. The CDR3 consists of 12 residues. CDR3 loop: CASSRDSAGYTF. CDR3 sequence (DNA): TGTGCCAGCAGCCGAGATTCGGCTGGCTACACCTTC.